What follows are 20 T cell receptor beta chains derived from one specimen sequenced in a study of shared clonotypes between healthy human individuals. Method: immunoSEQ multiplex PCR; TCRdb's copy keeps in-frame clones and lacks some. The sample contains under 1,100,000 clones, roughly 75% of which appear only once. Sequences were obtained from memory CD4+ T cells sorted from blood. Indicated subset: CD45RA-negative fraction. These receptors all come from a man between 18 and 35 years old in good health.

The rearrangement uses TRBV5-6 and TRBJ2-4; 9 nucleotides line up with TRBD1. V dropped 3 bases and J dropped 9; count of bases not matched to a gene: 7. CDR3 length equals 14 residues. The germline V gene encodes CDR1 SGHDT and CDR2 YYEEEE. This CDR3 is CASSSPGQGAIQYF. The CDR3 region has the DNA TGTGCCAGCAGCTCCCCGGGACAGGGTGCCATTCAGTACTTC.

The rearrangement uses TRBV29-1 and TRBJ1-4, with 7 positions matching TRBD1. This CDR3 has 14 residues. V shed 4 bases, J shed 3 bases, and the junction held 5 bases outside the gene matches. CDR1 and CDR2 (germline): SQVTM, ANQGSEA. This CDR3 is CSVALGTANEKLFF. As DNA, the CDR3 is TGCAGCGTTGCCTTGGGGACAGCTAATGAAAAACTGTTTTTT.

This clone came up a few times. The rearrangement links TRBV2 to TRBJ1-2, with D perhaps matching TRBD1 (6 bases). The CDR3 consists of 14 residues. Germline V gene lookup returns CDR1 SNHLY and CDR2 FYNNEI. The V end was cut by 3 bases, the J end by 5 bases, with 13 bases between. CDR3 in DNA: TGTGCCAGCAGTGAGGGGGGGCAGTTTTATGGCTACACCTTC. Translated, it gives CASSEGGQFYGYTF.

The CDR3 DNA reads TGCAGCGTTGGAAATAGCCGGGGTGGGGACACCGGGGAGCTGTTTTTT. It translates to CSVGNSRGGDTGELFF. The chain recombines TRBV29-1 with TRBJ2-2, with a weak D call TRBD2 (5 bases). Germline lookup yields CDR1 SQVTM and CDR2 ANQGSEA. V lost 4 bases and J lost 3, with 18 bases in between. CDR3 length equals 16 residues.

This clone was counted a few times. The chain carries TRBV7-9 and TRBJ2-5; 10 positions agree with TRBD2. The J segment lost 4 bases and the V segment lost 3 bases, leaving 2 bases of the junction unmatched. Germline V gives CDR1 SEHNR, CDR2 FQNEAQ (reference sequence). The CDR3 contains 14 residues. This chain's CDR3 is CASSFLAGGETQYF. The DNA of the CDR3 is TGTGCCAGCAGCTTCTTAGCGGGAGGAGAGACCCAGTACTTC.

This chain joins TRBV29-1 and TRBJ2-7, with 8 bases matching TRBD1. After removal of 4 bases from V and 6 bases from J, the junction contained 2 bases not matched to a gene. CDR3 length: 11 amino acids. The germline V gene encodes CDR1 SQVTM and CDR2 ANQGSEA. DNA of the CDR3: TGCAGCGTTGCCACAGGGGGCGAGCAGTACTTC. It encodes CSVATGGEQYF.

The chain has TRBV29-1 and TRBJ2-3, with 8 positions matching TRBD2. The CDR3 is 14 amino acids. Germline values: CDR1 SQVTM, CDR2 ANQGSEA. J gave up 1 base and V 8 bases, and 8 bases lay outside the gene matches. The CDR3 reads CSSRSGSGTDTQYF. The CDR3, as DNA: TGCAGCTCAAGGAGCGGGAGCGGCACAGATACGCAGTATTTT.

V is TRBV7-3 and J is TRBJ1-2, with TRBD1 matching 7 bases. The CDR3 has 13 residues. Germline-derived CDR1 and CDR2 are SGHTA and FQGTGA. With V trimmed by 6 bases and J by 4 bases, 5 bases remained unmatched. CDR3 in amino acids: CASSNGTAYGYTF. The CDR3 DNA reads TGTGCCAGCAGTAATGGGACAGCCTATGGCTACACCTTC.

The J gene is TRBJ2-5, the V gene TRBV5-6; 10 nucleotides match TRBD1. With V trimmed by 0 bases and J by 1 base, 3 bases remained unmatched. Germline-derived CDR1 and CDR2 are SGHDT and YYEEEE. The CDR3 length is 16 residues. CDR3: CASSLGDRGLQETQYF. The CDR3 DNA sequence: TGTGCCAGCAGCTTGGGGGACAGGGGACTCCAAGAGACCCAGTACTTC.

The chain carries TRBV7-2 and TRBJ1-2; a weak D match, TRBD1 (6 bases). The CDR3 is made up of 15 amino acids. Between the trimmed V and J ends, which lost 0 bases and 4 bases, there was a span of 12 bases. The germline CDR1 and CDR2 sequences are SGHTA and FQGNSA. DNA for the CDR3: TGTGCCAGCAGCTTAGCAGGGGGGCTTACCTATGGCTACACCTTC. Translating it yields CASSLAGGLTYGYTF.

Notes on this clone: With a much larger clone just one base away, this may be a read error. This same CDR3 is encoded by further DNA sequences in the sample. The chain recombines TRBV5-1 with TRBJ1-6; D is ambiguous. Deletions cut 2 bases from V and 1 base from J, with 16 bases between. The CDR3 extends over 18 amino acids. Germline assignment: CDR1 SGHRS and CDR2 YFSETQ. The DNA of the CDR3 is TGCGCCAGCAGCTTCACGGGTCAGACAAGGTCCTATAATTCACCCCTCCACTTT. Its translation is CASSFTGQTRSYNSPLHF.

The gene calls are TRBV7-2 and TRBJ1-1; tentative D call: TRBD1 (5 bases). Trimming cost V 5 bases and J 6 bases, with 19 bases left between them. From germline, CDR1 is SGHTA and CDR2 FQGNSA. CDR3 size: 15 residues. For the CDR3, the DNA is TGTGCCAGCAGCGGGCAGGGCGGTGGTCAGGCTGAAGCTTTCTTT. Encoded protein: CASSGQGGGQAEAFF.

This chain connects TRBV12-2 to TRBJ2-3; the table's D call, TRBD2, has no DNA check behind it. TRBV12-2 is an annotated pseudogene. The CDR3 loop spans 14 amino acids. Here the CDR3 DNA reads TGTGCAAGTCGCTTAGGCGGGGACACAGATACGCAGTATTTT. Protein product: CASRLGGDTDTQYF.

The chain employs TRBV6-6 and TRBJ1-2; 7 nucleotides agree with TRBD1. Per germline, CDR1 MNHNY and CDR2 SVGAGI (reference sequence). The CDR3 totals 14 residues. After removal of 6 bases from V and 5 bases from J, the junction contained 9 bases not matched to a gene. The CDR3 loop reads CASRPGQGEYGYTF. CDR3 DNA sequence: TGTGCCAGCAGACCCGGGCAGGGGGAGTATGGCTACACCTTC.

The chain has TRBV7-8 and TRBJ1-2; D is possibly TRBD1 (6 bases). The germline V gene encodes CDR1 SGHVS and CDR2 FQNEAQ. V was clipped by 1 base and J by 7 bases, with 16 bases between them. The CDR3 runs 15 residues. CDR3 loop: CASSLVYGGQGGYTF. For the CDR3, the DNA is TGTGCCAGCAGCTTAGTGTACGGGGGCCAGGGTGGCTACACCTTC.

This clone was picked up one time. The chain joins TRBV7-2 to TRBJ1-3; D not certain. Germline loops: CDR1 SGHTA, CDR2 FQGNSA. V gave up 1 base and J gave up 9 bases, with 13 bases separating them. The CDR3 covers 14 residues. The CDR3 reads CASSLGGQAITIYF. DNA of the CDR3: TGTGCCAGCAGCTTAGGGGGTCAGGCCATCACCATATATTTT.

This CDR3 is CAIRRGQGETQYF. The CDR3 bases are TGTGCCATCCGCAGGGGGCAAGGGGAGACCCAGTACTTC. The genes are TRBV10-3 and TRBJ2-5; TRBD1 matches at 8 bases. Losses at the gene ends were 8 bases for V and 5 bases for J; bases not matched to a gene: 7. There are 13 residues in the CDR3. Germline lookup yields CDR1 ENHRY and CDR2 SYGVKD.

The chain has TRBV5-4 and TRBJ1-4, with 8 bases fitting TRBD1. V dropped 2 bases and J dropped 3; count of bases not matched to a gene: 6. The CDR3 covers 16 residues. The germline CDR1 and CDR2 sequences are SGHNT and YYREEE (reference sequence). In DNA form, the CDR3 reads TGTGCCAGCAGCTTCGACAGGGGAGGTGCTAATGAAAAACTGTTTTTT. Translated, it gives CASSFDRGGANEKLFF.

The chain has TRBV11-3 and TRBJ1-6; D perhaps matches TRBD1 (5 bases). V was trimmed by 3 bases and J by 9 bases, leaving 9 bases between them. The CDR3 has 13 residues. CDR1 is SGHNT, CDR2 YENEEA, per germline. CDR3 sequence: CASSLGQSSPLHF. CDR3 nucleotide sequence: TGTGCCAGCAGCTTGGGGCAGAGTTCACCCCTCCACTTT.

The chain carries TRBV7-2 and TRBJ2-5; no definite D call. The CDR3 contains 15 residues. V gave up 5 bases and J gave up 4 bases, with 17 bases separating them. CDR1 is SGHTA, CDR2 FQGNSA, per germline. The CDR3, as DNA: TGTGCCAGCAGCCTGGGGTCGGTAGGTCCAGAGACCCAGTACTTC. The encoded protein is CASSLGSVGPETQYF. Filled out from reference TRBV7-2 and TRBJ2-5, the complete variable domain reads GAGVSQSPSNKVTEKGKDVELRCDPISGHTALYWYRQSLGQGLEFLIYFQGNSAPDKSGLPSDRFSAERTGGSVSTLTIQRTQQEDSAVYLCASSLGSVGPETQYFGPGTRLLVL.